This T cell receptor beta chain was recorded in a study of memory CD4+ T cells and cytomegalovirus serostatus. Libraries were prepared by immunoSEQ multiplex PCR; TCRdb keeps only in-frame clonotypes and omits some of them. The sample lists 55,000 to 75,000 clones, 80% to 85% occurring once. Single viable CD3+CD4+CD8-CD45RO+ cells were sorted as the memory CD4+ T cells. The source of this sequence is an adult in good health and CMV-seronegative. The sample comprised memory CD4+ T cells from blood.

The CDR3, as DNA: TGTGCCAGCAGCCAAAACAGCTATGGCTACACCTTC. It specifies CASSQNSYGYTF. The V call is TRBV14, the J call TRBJ1-2, with D uncertain. Germline V gene data show CDR1 as SGHDN and CDR2 as FVKESK. V lost 2 bases, J lost 4 bases, and 5 bases lay in between. The length of the CDR3 is 12 residues.